This T cell receptor beta chain appears in the sequencing data of a study of CD8+CD57+ T cells in acquired aplastic anemia. Background on the study: The sorted CD4+ and CD8+ cells yielded an average around 3.4 ug of DNA. Whole-study results and caveats: Patients and controls were found to share some 30 CD8+ CDR3 sequences. Controls did not differ significantly from patients in CD8+ Simpson's diversity.

There are many counts of this clonotype. No antigen is known for it. Genomic DNA constituted the template upon which TCR beta VDJ and CDR3 profiling was performed. One entry per CDR3 protein, called by TCRdb with MiXCR from the reads. Seen here are 120,000 or so distinct CDR3 sequences, nearly 40% observed once, and the top ten hold about 3%. Trimming left V 7 bases short and J 3 bases short, with 15 bases between. Germline V gene sequence: CDR1 LNHDA, CDR2 SQIVND (reference sequence). CDR3 length: 14 amino acids. Patients included in sequencing had previously demonstrated CD8+CD57+ cell expansion by flow cytometry. Severe acquired aplastic anemia was present in every patient.

V and J are TRBV19 and TRBJ1-1; possibly TRBD1 for D (6 bases). The source is a human donor with aplastic anemia. Material: sorted CD4+, CD8+, or CD8+CD57+ T cells (not recorded which) from PBMCs. This chain's CDR3 is CASTRGGEDTEAFF. In nucleotides, the CDR3 is TGTGCCAGTACCCGAGGGGGAGAAGACACTGAAGCTTTCTTT.